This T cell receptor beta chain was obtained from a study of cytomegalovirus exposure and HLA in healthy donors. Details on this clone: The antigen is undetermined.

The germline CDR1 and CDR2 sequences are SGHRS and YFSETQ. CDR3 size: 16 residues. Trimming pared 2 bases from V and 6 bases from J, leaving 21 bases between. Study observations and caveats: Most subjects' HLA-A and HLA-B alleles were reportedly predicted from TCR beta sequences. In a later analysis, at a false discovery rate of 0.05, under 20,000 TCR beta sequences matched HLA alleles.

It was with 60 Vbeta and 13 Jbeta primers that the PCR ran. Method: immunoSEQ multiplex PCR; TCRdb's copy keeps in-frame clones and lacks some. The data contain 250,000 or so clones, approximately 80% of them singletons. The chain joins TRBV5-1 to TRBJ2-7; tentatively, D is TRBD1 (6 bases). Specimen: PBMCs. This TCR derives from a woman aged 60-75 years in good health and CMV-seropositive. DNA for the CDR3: TGCGCCAGCAGCTTCTTTTCCGGGACACCCGCACGCGAGCAGTACTTC. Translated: CASSFFSGTPAREQYF.